Sequencing of this T cell receptor (beta chain) was carried out in a study of siplizumab effects on memory and regulatory T cells. Study findings and constraints: Naive T cells appeared more diverse than memory cells and seemed to be major alloresponse contributors. Siplizumab caused a significant drop in alloreactive sequences traceable to unstimulated CD4+ memory cells. Assignment to unstimulated subsets succeeded for only a minor fraction of the alloreactive clones. Alloreactive CD4+ clones that could be mapped were on average about 64% Treg-derived with siplizumab, against roughly 27% in controls.

Of note for this clone: Its antigen is unknown.

The repertoire was sequenced with immunoSEQ multiplex PCR; TCRdb's copy has only in-frame clones and lacks some. The sample contains some 110,000 clones, about 94% of which appear only once. This CDR3 comprises 11 residues. The V end was cut by 3 bases, the J end by 2 bases, with 2 bases between. CDR1 is MGHRA, CDR2 YSYEKL, per germline. The V gene is TRBV4-1, the J gene TRBJ2-7; no firm D call. The receptor was derived from a human donor in good health. The sample comprised non-Treg CD4+ T cells sorted from blood. In DNA, the CDR3 is TGCGCCAGCAGCCACGCCTACGAGCAGTACTTC. This gives the protein CASSHAYEQYF.